This T cell receptor (beta chain) was recovered during a study of cytomegalovirus exposure and HLA in healthy donors. Points from the study as a whole: In a later analysis, HLA-associated TCR beta chains were more clonally expanded than equally common others. Previous analysis showed most TCR beta V segments were productive about 87% or about 30% of the time. Some highly shared sequence variants likely arose as a pipeline artifact. In a later analysis, several top co-occurrence clusters appeared linked to parvovirus B19, influenza, CMV and Epstein-Barr virus.

The germline V gene has CDR1 MNHEY and CDR2 SMNVEV (reference sequence). The CDR3 loop spans 14 amino acids. Trimming stripped 0 bases from V and 6 bases from J, with 12 bases between. Comments on this clone: Its antigen is not known.

PCR amplification relied on 60 Vbeta primers (plus 13 Jbeta primers). TCRdb's copy holds only in-frame clones and misses some; the assay was immunoSEQ multiplex PCR. The table records roughly 180,000 clones, 65% to 85% of them present only once. The clonotype originates from a woman in her forties or fifties in good health and CMV-seropositive. V usage is TRBV27 and J usage is TRBJ2-7; perhaps TRBD1 as D (6 bases). The material sequenced was PBMCs. DNA of the CDR3: TGTGCCAGCAGTTTATCAAGGGGACACGGCGAGCAGTACTTC. Translation gives CASSLSRGHGEQYF.